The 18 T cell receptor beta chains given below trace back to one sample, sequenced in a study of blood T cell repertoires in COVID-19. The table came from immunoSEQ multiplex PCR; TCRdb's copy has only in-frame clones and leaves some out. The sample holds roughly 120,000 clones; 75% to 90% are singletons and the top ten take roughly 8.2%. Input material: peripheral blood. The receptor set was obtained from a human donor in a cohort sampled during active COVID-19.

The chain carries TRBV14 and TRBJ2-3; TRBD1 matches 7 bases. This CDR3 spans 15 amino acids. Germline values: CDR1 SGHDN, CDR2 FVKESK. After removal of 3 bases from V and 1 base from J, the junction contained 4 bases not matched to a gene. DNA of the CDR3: TGTGCCAGCAGCCAGGGACAGCGCCGCACAGATACGCAGTATTTT. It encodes CASSQGQRRTDTQYF. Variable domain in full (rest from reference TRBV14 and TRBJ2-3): EAGVTQFPSHSVIEKGQTVTLRCDPISGHDNLYWYRRVMGKEIKFLLHFVKESKQDESGMPNNRFLAERTGGTYSTLKVQPAELEDSGVYFCASSQGQRRTDTQYFGPGTRLTVL.

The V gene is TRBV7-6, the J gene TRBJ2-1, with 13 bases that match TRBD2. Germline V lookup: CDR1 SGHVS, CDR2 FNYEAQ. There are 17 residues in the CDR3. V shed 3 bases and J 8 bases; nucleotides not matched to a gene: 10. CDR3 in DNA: TGTGCCAGCAGCTTCCGCATGACTAGCGGGGGGCTCGATGAGCAGTTCTTC. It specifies CASSFRMTSGGLDEQFF.

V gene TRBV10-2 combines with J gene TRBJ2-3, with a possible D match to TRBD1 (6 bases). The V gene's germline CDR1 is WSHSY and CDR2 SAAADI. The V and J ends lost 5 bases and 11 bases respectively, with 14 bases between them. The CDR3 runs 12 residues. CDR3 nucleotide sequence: TGCGCCAGCAGTTTACCCCCAGGGGAGCAGTATTTT. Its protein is CASSLPPGEQYF.

The CDR3 reads CASSLGQGYGYTF. The CDR3 coding sequence is TGTGCCAGCAGCTTAGGACAGGGCTATGGCTACACCTTC. The chain joins TRBV16 to TRBJ1-2; 8 nucleotides agree with TRBD1. This CDR3 contains 13 residues. With V trimmed by 5 bases and J by 4 bases, 3 bases remained unmatched. The germline V gene has CDR1 KGHSY and CDR2 FQNENV.

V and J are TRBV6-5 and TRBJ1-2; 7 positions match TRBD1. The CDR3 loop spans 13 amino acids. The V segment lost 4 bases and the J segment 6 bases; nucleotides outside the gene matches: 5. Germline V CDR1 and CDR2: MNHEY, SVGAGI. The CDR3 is CASSSQTGNGYTF. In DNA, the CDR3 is TGTGCCAGCAGTTCTCAGACAGGGAATGGCTACACCTTC.

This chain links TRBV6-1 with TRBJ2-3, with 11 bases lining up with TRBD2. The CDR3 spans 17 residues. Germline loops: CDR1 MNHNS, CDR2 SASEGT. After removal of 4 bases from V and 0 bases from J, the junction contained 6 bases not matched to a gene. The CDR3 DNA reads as TGTGCCAGCAGTGTAGCGGGGGGGAACCCTAGCACAGATACGCAGTATTTT. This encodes CASSVAGGNPSTDTQYF.

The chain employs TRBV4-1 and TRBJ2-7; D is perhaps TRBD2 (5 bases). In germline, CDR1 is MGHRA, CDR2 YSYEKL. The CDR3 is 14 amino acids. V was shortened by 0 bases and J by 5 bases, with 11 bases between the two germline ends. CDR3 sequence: CASSQDTRVHEQYF. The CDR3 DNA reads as TGCGCCAGCAGCCAAGATACGAGGGTTCACGAGCAGTACTTC.

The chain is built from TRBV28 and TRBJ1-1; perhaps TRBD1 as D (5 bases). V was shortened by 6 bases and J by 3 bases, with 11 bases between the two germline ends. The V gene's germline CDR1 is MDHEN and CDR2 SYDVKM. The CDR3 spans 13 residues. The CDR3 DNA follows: TGTGCCAGCAGCAGTGACAGCTACACTGAAGCTTTCTTT. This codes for CASSSDSYTEAFF.

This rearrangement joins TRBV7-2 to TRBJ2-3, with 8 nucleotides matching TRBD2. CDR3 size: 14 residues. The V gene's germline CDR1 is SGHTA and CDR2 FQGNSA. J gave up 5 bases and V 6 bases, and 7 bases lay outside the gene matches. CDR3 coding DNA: TGTGCCAGCAGGACCGGGCTAGCGGGAGATACGCAGTATTTT. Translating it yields CASRTGLAGDTQYF.

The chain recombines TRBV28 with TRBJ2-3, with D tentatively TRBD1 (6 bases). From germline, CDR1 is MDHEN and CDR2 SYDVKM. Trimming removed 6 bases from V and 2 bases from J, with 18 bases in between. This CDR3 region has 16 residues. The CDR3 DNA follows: TGTGCCAGCAGGGCACTTACAGGGATTCCCACAGATACGCAGTATTTT. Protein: CASRALTGIPTDTQYF.

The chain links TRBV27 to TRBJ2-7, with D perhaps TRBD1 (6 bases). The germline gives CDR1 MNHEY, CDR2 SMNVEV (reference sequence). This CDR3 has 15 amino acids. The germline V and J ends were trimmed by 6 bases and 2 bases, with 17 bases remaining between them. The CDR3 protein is CASRRSGHSAYEQYF. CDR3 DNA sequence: TGTGCCAGCAGGCGATCGGGACATTCGGCCTACGAGCAGTACTTC.

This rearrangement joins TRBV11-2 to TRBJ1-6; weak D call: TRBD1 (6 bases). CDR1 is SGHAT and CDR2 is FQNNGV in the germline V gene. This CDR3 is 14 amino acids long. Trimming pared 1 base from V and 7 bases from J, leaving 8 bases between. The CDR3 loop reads CASSLGTDNSPLHF. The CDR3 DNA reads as TGTGCCAGCAGCTTAGGGACAGACAATTCACCCCTCCACTTT.

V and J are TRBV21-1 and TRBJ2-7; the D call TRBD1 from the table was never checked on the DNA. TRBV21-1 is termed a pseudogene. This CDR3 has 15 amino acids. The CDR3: CASSPTGLETYEQYF. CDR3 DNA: TGTGCCAGCAGCCCGACAGGGTTGGAGACCTACGAGCAGTACTTC.

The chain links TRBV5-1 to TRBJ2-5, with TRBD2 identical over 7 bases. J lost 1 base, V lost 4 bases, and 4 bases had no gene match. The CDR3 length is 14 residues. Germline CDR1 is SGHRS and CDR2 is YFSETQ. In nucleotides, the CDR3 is TGCGCCAGCAGCCCGGGCGGGGGCCAAGAGACCCAGTACTTC. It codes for CASSPGGGQETQYF.

The CDR3 coding sequence is TGTGCCAGTAGGATTCAGGGGGCGTCCAATGAGCAGTTCTTC. Its protein product is CASRIQGASNEQFF. V is TRBV19 and J is TRBJ2-1; 8 nucleotides line up with TRBD1. The CDR3 runs 14 residues. Germline V gives CDR1 LNHDA, CDR2 SQIVND (reference sequence). The V segment lost 6 bases and the J segment 6 bases; nucleotides outside the gene matches: 7.

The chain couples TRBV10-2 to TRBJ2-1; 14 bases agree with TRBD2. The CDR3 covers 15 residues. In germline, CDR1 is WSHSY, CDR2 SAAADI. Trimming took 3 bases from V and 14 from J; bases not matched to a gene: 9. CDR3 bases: TGCGCCAGCAGTGACCCGGGACTAGCGGGGGCGTTTAAGTTCTTC. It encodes CASSDPGLAGAFKFF.

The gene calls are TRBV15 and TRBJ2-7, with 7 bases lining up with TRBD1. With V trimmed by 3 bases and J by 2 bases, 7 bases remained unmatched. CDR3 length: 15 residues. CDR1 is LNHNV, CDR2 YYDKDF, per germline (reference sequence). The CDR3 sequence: CATSRKTGAPYEQYF. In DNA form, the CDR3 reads TGTGCCACCAGCAGGAAAACAGGGGCTCCCTACGAGCAGTACTTC. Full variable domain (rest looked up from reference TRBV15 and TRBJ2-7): DAMVIQNPRYQVTQFGKPVTLSCSQTLNHNVMYWYQQKSSQAPKLLFHYYDKDFNNEADTPDNFQSRRPNTSFCFLDIRSPGLGDTAMYLCATSRKTGAPYEQYFGPGTRLTVT.

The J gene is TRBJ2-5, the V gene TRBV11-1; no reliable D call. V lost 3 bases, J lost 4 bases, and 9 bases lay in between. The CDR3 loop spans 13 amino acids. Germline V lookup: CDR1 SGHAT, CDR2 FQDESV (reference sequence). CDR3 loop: CASSFYSGETQYF. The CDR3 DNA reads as TGTGCCAGCAGCTTCTATTCGGGAGAGACCCAGTACTTC.